These 10 T cell receptor beta chains came from one sample sequenced in a study of blood T cell repertoires in COVID-19. Assay used: immunoSEQ multiplex PCR; TCRdb lists only in-frame clones, some missing. The sample contains roughly 120,000 clones, 90% of which appear only once. Sequencing was carried out using peripheral blood. These receptors came from a man aged 55 to 70 with COVID-19, enrolled during active disease.

This clone was seen just once. The gene calls are TRBV30 and TRBJ1-4; TRBD1 might be the D (6 bases). This CDR3 spans 15 amino acids. The germline V and J ends were trimmed by 0 bases and 8 bases, with 16 bases remaining between them. Germline assignment: CDR1 GTSNPN and CDR2 SVGIG (reference sequence). CDR3 DNA: TGTGCCTGGAGTGTAAGTCTGGGGGCTGAAGAAAAACTGTTTTTT. Protein: CAWSVSLGAEEKLFF. Variable domain in full (rest from reference TRBV30 and TRBJ1-4): SQTIHQWPATLVQPVGSPLSLECTVEGTSNPNLYWYRQAAGRGLQLLFYSVGIGQISSEVPQNLSASRPQDRQFILSSKKLLLSDSGFYLCAWSVSLGAEEKLFFGSGTQLSVL.

This chain uses TRBV30 with TRBJ2-7; 9 bases fit TRBD1. Germline CDR1 GTSNPN, CDR2 SVGIG (reference sequence). The CDR3 extends over 14 amino acids. V trimming: 2 bases; J trimming: 1 base; junction bases outside the gene matches: 3. The CDR3 protein is CAWSYGTGSYEQYF. The CDR3 DNA reads TGTGCCTGGAGTTACGGGACAGGGTCCTACGAGCAGTACTTC. The full variable domain, its missing parts supplied by reference TRBV30 and TRBJ2-7, is SQTIHQWPATLVQPVGSPLSLECTVEGTSNPNLYWYRQAAGRGLQLLFYSVGIGQISSEVPQNLSASRPQDRQFILSSKKLLLSDSGFYLCAWSYGTGSYEQYFGPGTRLTVT.

This clone was seen a handful of times. The chain carries TRBV6-5 and TRBJ1-1; D is undetermined. This CDR3 region has 13 residues. Germline lookup yields CDR1 MNHEY and CDR2 SVGAGI. With 2 bases removed from V and 4 bases from J, the gap between germline ends came to 8 bases. DNA for the CDR3: TGTGCCAGCAGTTACAAGCCGGTCACTGAAGCTTTCTTT. Translated, it gives CASSYKPVTEAFF.

The chain employs TRBV11-3 and TRBJ1-1; 9 bases match TRBD1. The CDR3 spans 13 residues. Germline V CDR1 and CDR2: SGHNT, YENEEA. Trimming cost V 5 bases and J 7 bases; bases outside gene matches: 5. CDR3 DNA sequence: TGTGCCAGCAGCCCATGGACAGGGGATGAAGCTTTCTTT. Its translation is CASSPWTGDEAFF.

The CDR3 loop is CASSNGQELYEQYF. DNA of the CDR3: TGCGCCAGCAGCAACGGACAGGAGTTGTACGAGCAGTACTTC. The chain uses TRBV5-1 and TRBJ2-7, with 7 bases identical to TRBD1. The CDR3 has 14 residues. The junction had 8 bases not matched to a gene; V was cut back by 4 bases and J by 4 bases. In germline, CDR1 is SGHRS, CDR2 YFSETQ.

This clone occurred once. The chain uses TRBV11-3 and TRBJ1-4; D remains unclear. V lost 3 bases to trimming and J lost 3 bases, with 8 bases between them. Germline lookup yields CDR1 SGHNT and CDR2 YENEEA. The CDR3 loop spans 14 amino acids. The CDR3 DNA reads as TGTGCCAGCAGCTTCAGAGGCGCTAATGAAAAACTGTTTTTT. Amino acid sequence: CASSFRGANEKLFF. Together with reference TRBV11-3 and TRBJ1-4, the CDR3 gives the full variable domain: EAGVVQSPRYKIIEKKQPVAFWCNPISGHNTLYWYLQNLGQGPELLIRYENEEAVDDSQLPKDRFSAERLKGVDSTLKIQPAELGDSAVYLCASSFRGANEKLFFGSGTQLSVL.

Notes on this clone: A read error may account for a junction end that differs from germline. The chain couples TRBV7-7 to TRBJ1-5; tentatively, D is TRBD1 (6 bases). CDR3 length: 14 amino acids. CDR1 is SSHAT and CDR2 is FNYEAQ in the germline V gene (reference sequence). CDR3 in DNA: TGTGCTAGCAGCTTAAGGCAGGGGTTAAAGCCCCAGCATTTT. This gives the protein CASSLRQGLKPQHF.

This chain joins TRBV19 and TRBJ2-1; D possibly corresponds to TRBD1 (6 bases). Per the germline V gene, CDR1 is LNHDA and CDR2 is SQIVND (reference sequence). CDR3 length equals 18 residues. Trimming pared 2 bases from V and 1 base from J, leaving 18 bases between. CDR3 protein: CASSIRKGDRGSYNEQFF. Here the CDR3 DNA reads TGTGCCAGTAGTATAAGAAAGGGGGATAGAGGTTCCTACAATGAGCAGTTCTTC. The variable domain in full, completed from reference TRBV19 and TRBJ2-1, reads DGGITQSPKYLFRKEGQNVTLSCEQNLNHDAMYWYRQDPGQGLRLIYYSQIVNDFQKGDIAEGYSVSREKKESFPLTVTSAQKNPTAFYLCASSIRKGDRGSYNEQFFGPGTRLTVL.

This chain uses TRBV4-2 with TRBJ1-1, with 8 positions matching TRBD1. Germline V gives CDR1 LGHNA, CDR2 YNFKEQ. The CDR3 is made up of 16 amino acids. V lost 3 bases, J lost 2 bases, and 8 bases stayed unmatched. Written as DNA, the CDR3 is TGTGCCAGCAGCCACCCCGGGACAGGAAAAAACACTGAAGCTTTCTTT. Amino acids: CASSHPGTGKNTEAFF.

The genes are TRBV9 and TRBJ1-5; no definite D call. V was clipped by 0 bases and J by 2 bases, with 9 bases between them. Germline CDR1 SGDLS, CDR2 YYNGEE. The CDR3 has 15 amino acids. This chain's CDR3 is CASSVGGNGNQPQHF. The CDR3 DNA is TGTGCCAGCAGCGTAGGAGGGAACGGCAATCAGCCCCAGCATTTT. The variable domain in full, with the rest retrieved from reference TRBV9 and TRBJ1-5, is DSGVTQTPKHLITATGQRVTLRCSPRSGDLSVYWYQQSLDQGLQFLIQYYNGEERAKGNILERFSAQQFPDLHSELNLSSLELGDSALYFCASSVGGNGNQPQHFGDGTRLSIL.